A single sample gave rise to the 17 T cell receptor beta chains below, sequenced in a study of cytomegalovirus exposure and HLA in healthy donors. The protocol was immunoSEQ multiplex PCR, while the TCRdb copy is restricted to in-frame clones and leaves out a portion. The sample records roughly 60,000 clones, just under 95% being singletons. The specimen was PBMCs. The receptor source for this set is a man aged 18-30 years in good health and CMV-seronegative.

V usage is TRBV2 and J usage is TRBJ2-2, with 8 bases fitting TRBD2. Germline CDR1 SNHLY, CDR2 FYNNEI. V was pared by 9 bases and J by 3 bases, with 3 bases of the junction left unmatched. There are 13 residues in the CDR3. The CDR3 is CASSGAHTGELFF. Here the CDR3 DNA reads TGTGCCAGTAGCGGGGCTCACACCGGGGAGCTGTTTTTT.

This chain links TRBV6-1 with TRBJ2-7, with D possibly TRBD2 on 5 matching bases. With 6 bases removed from V and 2 bases from J, the gap between germline ends came to 17 bases. The germline V gene has CDR1 MNHNS and CDR2 SASEGT. This CDR3 region has 15 residues. CDR3 residues: CASRDSKSTTYEQYF. CDR3 DNA: TGTGCCAGCAGGGACTCCAAGAGTACAACCTACGAGCAGTACTTC.

V and J are TRBV6-1 and TRBJ2-5; 7 positions match TRBD1. V lost 6 bases and J lost 0; bases outside the gene matches: 7. This CDR3 contains 15 residues. CDR1 and CDR2 from the germline V gene are MNHNS and SASEGT. The CDR3 protein is CASRTGMVYQETQYF. The CDR3 DNA reads TGTGCCAGCAGGACAGGGATGGTGTACCAAGAGACCCAGTACTTC.

The rearrangement joins TRBV27 to TRBJ2-1; D gene ambiguous. With 8 bases removed from V and 4 bases from J, the gap between germline ends came to 18 bases. The CDR3 is made up of 15 amino acids. Germline V gives CDR1 MNHEY, CDR2 SMNVEV (reference sequence). The CDR3 here is CASAPRPSIYNEQFF. The CDR3 DNA reads TGTGCCAGCGCCCCGCGGCCCTCAATATACAATGAGCAGTTCTTC.

The CDR3 DNA is TGTGCCATCAGGGCGGCGGGACTAGCGGGGTACGAGCAGTACTTC. Translation: CAIRAAGLAGYEQYF. The chain is built from TRBV10-3 and TRBJ2-7; 13 bases are shared with TRBD2. The ends lost 6 bases at V and 4 bases at J; junction bases unmatched: 6. The CDR3 covers 15 residues. Per the germline V gene, CDR1 is ENHRY and CDR2 is SYGVKD.

The chain is built from TRBV28 and TRBJ1-5; D is unresolved. V was cut by 5 bases and J by 7 bases, with 21 bases left in between. This CDR3 comprises 16 residues. Germline-derived CDR1 and CDR2 are MDHEN and SYDVKM. In nucleotides, the CDR3 is TGTGCCAGCAGTATGCCAGGTTTTCCCCATGGGCAGCCCCAGCATTTT. Its protein is CASSMPGFPHGQPQHF.

The rearrangement uses TRBV30 and TRBJ1-2; 7 positions match TRBD1. Germline CDR1 GTSNPN, CDR2 SVGIG (reference sequence). With V trimmed by 7 bases and J by 4 bases, 12 bases remained unmatched. CDR3 size: 14 residues. The CDR3 region is CASPTGVGVYGYTF. The DNA for the CDR3 is TGTGCCTCCCCAACAGGGGTCGGAGTCTATGGCTACACCTTC.

The genes are TRBV15 and TRBJ2-5, with 10 bases identical to TRBD2. There are 16 residues in the CDR3. CDR1 is LNHNV, CDR2 YYDKDF, per germline (reference sequence). The ends lost 1 base at V and 3 bases at J; junction bases unmatched: 5. CDR3 sequence reads: CATSRGSSGREETQYF. CDR3 in DNA: TGTGCCACCAGCAGAGGCTCTAGCGGGAGAGAAGAGACCCAGTACTTC.

This chain connects TRBV19 to TRBJ2-7, with TRBD2 as a possible D gene (6 bases). V was pared by 5 bases and J by 0 bases, with 11 bases between. Germline CDR1 reads LNHDA; CDR2 reads SQIVND (reference sequence). The CDR3 totals 14 residues. CDR3 in DNA: TGTGCCAGTAGTCGCTCGGGGGACTCCTACGAGCAGTACTTC. Translated, it gives CASSRSGDSYEQYF.

The CDR3 DNA reads TGTGCCAGCAGTTTAAGGGCGTGGTCGGGAAGGGGCAATCAGCCCCAGCATTTT. Residues: CASSLRAWSGRGNQPQHF. This rearrangement joins TRBV27 to TRBJ1-5; the D is unclear. The V end lost 2 bases, the J end lost 2 bases, and 19 bases lay between the germline ends. CDR3 size: 18 residues. From germline, CDR1 is MNHEY and CDR2 SMNVEV (reference sequence).

The chain recombines TRBV7-6 with TRBJ1-1; no firm D call. The CDR3 runs to 17 residues. Per the germline V gene, CDR1 is SGHVS and CDR2 is FNYEAQ. V lost 0 bases, J lost 0 bases, and 14 bases lay in between. The chain's CDR3 is CASSLAIRERLNTEAFF. The CDR3 DNA is TGTGCCAGCAGCTTAGCCATACGGGAACGCTTGAACACTGAAGCTTTCTTT.

This rearrangement joins TRBV5-6 to TRBJ1-3; 8 bases align to TRBD1. This CDR3 is 14 amino acids long. V lost 0 bases and J lost 4; bases outside the gene matches: 0. Per germline, CDR1 SGHDT and CDR2 YYEEEE. The CDR3 protein is CASSLGQGGNTIYF. CDR3 sequence (DNA): TGTGCCAGCAGCTTGGGACAGGGGGGAAACACCATATATTTT.

The chain combines TRBV28 with TRBJ2-3; 11 bases agree with TRBD2. The CDR3 loop spans 17 amino acids. The V and J ends lost 5 bases and 5 bases, in that order; junction bases with no gene match: 12. CDR1 MDHEN and CDR2 SYDVKM come from the germline V gene. The CDR3 reads CASSLSYLAGGGDTQYF. The CDR3 DNA reads as TGTGCCAGCAGTCTCTCATACCTAGCGGGAGGAGGAGATACGCAGTATTTT.

The CDR3 protein is CASRRAMGQGTTDTQYF. In DNA form, the CDR3 reads TGTGCCAGCAGACGTGCAATGGGACAGGGGACCACAGATACGCAGTATTTT. V usage is TRBV28 and J usage is TRBJ2-3; 10 positions match TRBD1. The trim removed 6 bases at V and 2 bases at J, leaving 11 bases unmatched. CDR1 is MDHEN, CDR2 SYDVKM, per germline. The CDR3 totals 17 residues.

The chain combines TRBV11-2 with TRBJ2-7; 8 bases are a match to TRBD1. There are 15 residues in the CDR3. Germline assignment: CDR1 SGHAT and CDR2 FQNNGV. V lost 6 bases, J lost 3 bases, and 10 bases stayed unmatched. In DNA, the CDR3 is TGTGCCAGCAGTTCGATCCAGGGGGCAGACTACGAGCAGTACTTC. It codes for CASSSIQGADYEQYF.

This clone appeared a single time. The genes are TRBV28 and TRBJ1-2; D is uncertain. The CDR3 sequence is 11 residues long. The ends were cut back, 8 bases at V and 5 bases at J, with 9 bases in the middle. Germline loops: CDR1 MDHEN, CDR2 SYDVKM. The CDR3 nucleotides read TGTGCCAGCGGACTTATATATGGCTACACCTTC. This codes for CASGLIYGYTF.

The rearrangement links TRBV6-1 to TRBJ2-3, with D possibly being TRBD2 (5 bases). The CDR3 runs to 16 residues. Germline V CDR1 and CDR2: MNHNS, SASEGT. The ends were cut back, 0 bases at V and 6 bases at J, with 16 bases in the middle. CDR3 in DNA: TGTGCCAGCAGTGAAGCGACGGGGAGTGCTCCCGATACGCAGTATTTT. Protein sequence: CASSEATGSAPDTQYF.